This T cell receptor (beta chain) was recorded in a study of cytomegalovirus exposure and HLA in healthy donors. Overall study: Researchers found that about four fifths of around 400 genotyped donors fell within the Caucasian-associated ancestry cluster.

The PCR was carried out with 60 Vbeta primers and 13 Jbeta primers. Here immunoSEQ multiplex PCR was the method, and the copy in TCRdb shows in-frame clones only, minus some. The sample shows 110,000 to 150,000 clones, over 60% of them seen only once. Whole-study findings and limits: Later analysis identified a missense DCLRE1C variant that was linked to TCR beta V- and J-gene trimming.

In germline, CDR1 is SGHRS, CDR2 YFSETQ. This CDR3 region has 14 residues. V lost 5 bases, J lost 6 bases, and 15 bases lay in between. Concerning this clone: Antigen unknown.

This chain joins TRBV5-1 and TRBJ1-5, with no clear D. This TCR came from a woman aged 40 to 55 in good health and CMV-seronegative. The material sequenced was PBMCs. CDR3 sequence (DNA): TGCGCCAGCAGTACCGAGGGAGGGATTCAGCCCCAGCATTTT. Its translation is CASSTEGGIQPQHF.